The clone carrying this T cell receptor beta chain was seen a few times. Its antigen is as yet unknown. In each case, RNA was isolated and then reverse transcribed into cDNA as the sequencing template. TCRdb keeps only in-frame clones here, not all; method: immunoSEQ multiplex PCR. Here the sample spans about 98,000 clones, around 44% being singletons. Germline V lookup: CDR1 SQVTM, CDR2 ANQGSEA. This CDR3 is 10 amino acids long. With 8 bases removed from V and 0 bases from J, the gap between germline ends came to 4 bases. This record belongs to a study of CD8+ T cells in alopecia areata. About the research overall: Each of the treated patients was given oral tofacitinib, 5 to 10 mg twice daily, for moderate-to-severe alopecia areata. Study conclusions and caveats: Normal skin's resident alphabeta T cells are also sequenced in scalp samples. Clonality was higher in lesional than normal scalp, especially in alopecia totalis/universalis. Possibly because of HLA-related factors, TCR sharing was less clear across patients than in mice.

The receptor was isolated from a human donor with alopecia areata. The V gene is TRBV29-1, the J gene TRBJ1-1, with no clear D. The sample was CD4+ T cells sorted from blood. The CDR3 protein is CSSLNTEAFF. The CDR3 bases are TGCAGCTCTCTGAACACTGAAGCTTTCTTT.